This passage covers 6 T cell receptor beta chains from one sample sequenced in a study of T cells in Graves' hyperthyroidism and ophthalmopathy. Amplified TCR beta CDR3 regions derived from RNA transcripts. With the HTBI primer set, the TCR CDR3 went through a first round of RT-PCR. TCRdb redid the calling of the multiplex PCR reads with MiXCR, one entry per CDR3 protein. The data contain roughly 260,000 distinct CDR3 sequences, less than 15% of them singletons. The specimen sequenced was blood. The receptors originated from a woman in her forties with Graves' hyperthyroidism that later progressed to Graves' ophthalmopathy.

This clonotype was observed many times. This may be a read error, as it is one base from a much larger clone. J is TRBJ2-3 and V is TRBV2, with 10 bases lining up with TRBD2. CDR3 size: 13 residues. Trimming took 11 bases from V and 1 from J; bases not matched to a gene: 3. CDR1 is SNHLY and CDR2 is FYNNEI in the germline V gene. This CDR3 is CAEGLAGTDTQYF. CDR3 DNA: TGTGCCGAAGGACTAGCGGGCACAGATACGCAGTATTTT. The entire variable domain, with the rest obtained from reference TRBV2 and TRBJ2-3, is as follows: EPEVTQTPSHQVTQMGQEVILRCVPISNHLYFYWYRQILGQKVEFLVSFYNNEISEKSEIFDDQFSVERPDGSNFTLKIRSTKLEDSAMYFCAEGLAGTDTQYFGPGTRLTVL.

In its sample, this clonotype was seen many times. The chain is built from TRBV20-1 and TRBJ2-1; TRBD2 is a possible D gene (6 bases). V was cut by 5 bases and J by 0 bases, with 8 bases left in between. Germline V gene lookup returns CDR1 DFQATT and CDR2 SNEGSKA (reference sequence). The CDR3 is 13 residues long. For the CDR3, the DNA is TGCAGTGCTGTAGCGGCCTCCTACAATGAGCAGTTCTTC. It codes for CSAVAASYNEQFF.

This clonotype was counted at least ten times. The rearrangement uses TRBV5-1 and TRBJ2-7; TRBD1 matches at 9 bases. V gave up 5 bases and J gave up 5 bases; unmatched junction bases: 11. CDR3 length equals 15 residues. CDR1 SGHRS and CDR2 YFSETQ come from the germline V gene. CDR3 sequence: CASRIGQGKLHEQYF. In DNA form, the CDR3 reads TGCGCCAGCAGGATCGGACAGGGGAAGCTCCACGAGCAGTACTTC. Combining the CDR3 with reference TRBV5-1 and TRBJ2-7 gives the whole variable domain KAGVTQTPRYLIKTRGQQVTLSCSPISGHRSVSWYQQTPGQGLQFLFEYFSETQRNKGNFPGRFSGRQFSNSRSEMNVSTLELGDSALYLCASRIGQGKLHEQYFGPGTRLTVT.

This clonotype appeared many times. The chain is built from TRBV28 and TRBJ2-1; the match to TRBD2 covers 10 bases. Trimming removed 1 base from V and 2 bases from J; junction bases left unmatched: 2. The germline gives CDR1 MDHEN, CDR2 SYDVKM. CDR3 length: 16 amino acids. CDR3 nucleotides: TGTGCCAGCAGTTTATACCTAGCGGGAGCCTACAATGAGCAGTTCTTC. Translating it yields CASSLYLAGAYNEQFF.

This chain links TRBV5-6 with TRBJ2-7; 12 bases agree with TRBD2. Trimming removed 2 bases from V and 3 bases from J; junction bases left unmatched: 9. Looked up from germline, CDR1 is SGHDT and CDR2 is YYEEEE. The CDR3 is made up of 17 amino acids. CDR3 sequence reads: CASSLELAGGLIYEQYF. The CDR3 nucleotides are TGTGCCAGCAGCTTAGAACTAGCGGGAGGCCTCATCTACGAGCAGTACTTC.

This clonotype was seen more than once but under ten times. The rearrangement joins TRBV5-1 to TRBJ2-5, with D possibly TRBD2 on 5 matching bases. CDR3 length equals 15 residues. Trimming removed 6 bases from V and 5 bases from J, with 20 bases in between. Germline CDR1 and CDR2: SGHRS and YFSETQ. CDR3 bases: TGCGCCAGCACCCGGGGTTTTGGCGGCACGGAGACCCAGTACTTC. Translated, it gives CASTRGFGGTETQYF.